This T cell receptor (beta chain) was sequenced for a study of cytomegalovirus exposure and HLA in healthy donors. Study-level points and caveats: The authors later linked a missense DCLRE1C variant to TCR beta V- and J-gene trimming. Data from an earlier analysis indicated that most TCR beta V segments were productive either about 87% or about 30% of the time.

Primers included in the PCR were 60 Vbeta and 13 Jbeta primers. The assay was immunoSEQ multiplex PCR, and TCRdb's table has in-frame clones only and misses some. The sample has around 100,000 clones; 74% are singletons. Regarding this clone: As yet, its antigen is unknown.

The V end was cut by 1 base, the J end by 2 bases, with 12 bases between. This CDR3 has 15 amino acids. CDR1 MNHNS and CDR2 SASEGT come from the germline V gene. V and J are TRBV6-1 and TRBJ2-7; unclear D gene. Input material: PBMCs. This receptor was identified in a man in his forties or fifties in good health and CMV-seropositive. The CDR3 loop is CASSEVPGYPYEQYF. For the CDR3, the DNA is TGTGCCAGCAGTGAAGTCCCCGGGTATCCCTACGAGCAGTACTTC.